The entry below describes one T cell receptor beta chain. CDR1 and CDR2 from the germline V gene are MGHRA and YSYEKL. This CDR3 comprises 14 residues. V was shortened by 1 base and J by 10 bases, with 14 bases between the two germline ends. These data belong to a study of response to subunit inactivated influenza vaccine. TCRdb re-analysed the RT-PCR reads in MiXCR, keeping a single row per CDR3 protein. There are 400,000 to 650,000 distinct CDR3 sequences in the sample; around 7.9% occur only once, and around 13% lies in the top ten. The rearrangement joins TRBV4-1 to TRBJ2-1; D is possibly TRBD1 (7 bases). The TCR sequence derives from a man between 50 and 69 years old who received an inactivated influenza vaccine. The sample was PBMCs from blood, taken around 25 months after vaccination. The CDR3 bases are TGCGCCAGCAGCCAAGTAGGGGGCGGGGAAGAGCAGTTCTTC. It yields the protein CASSQVGGGEEQFF.